This entry lists 13 T cell receptor beta chains sequenced from one sample in a study of vaccination and CD4 T cells after COVID-19. This sample's treatment: approximately nine-day PBMC culture with coronavirus spike peptide pools or control peptides (ViraFEST assay). No antigens are known for them. Scientists ran DNA taken from cultured CD4+ T cells through the Oncomine TCR Beta short-read assay for sequencing. TCRdb ran MiXCR on the PCR reads and lists one entry per CDR3 protein. The data show 9,500 to 15,000 distinct CDR3 sequences, approximately 50% seen once. Sequences were obtained from CD4+ T cells from blood, cultured in vitro. The receptors come from a human donor who had recovered from COVID-19.

The rearrangement joins TRBV20-1 to TRBJ2-7; 7 bases align to TRBD2. The CDR3 covers 16 residues. The V gene end was trimmed by 6 bases and the J gene end by 3 bases; junction bases not matched to a gene: 17. Germline lookup yields CDR1 DFQATT and CDR2 SNEGSKA (reference sequence). In nucleotides, the CDR3 is TGCAGTGCCGCCTCCGGTCGCGCGGGAGAAATCTACGAGCAGTACTTC. It translates to CSAASGRAGEIYEQYF.

The chain joins TRBV27 to TRBJ2-2; D is ambiguous. This CDR3 has 12 amino acids. The V end lost 5 bases, the J end lost 5 bases, and 6 bases lay between the germline ends. Germline CDR1 reads MNHEY; CDR2 reads SMNVEV (reference sequence). CDR3 sequence reads: CASSTKTGELFF. The DNA for the CDR3 is TGTGCCAGCAGTACCAAAACCGGGGAGCTGTTTTTT.

The chain links TRBV25-1 to TRBJ1-1, with D hard to call. V was pared by 7 bases and J by 5 bases, with 11 bases between. The CDR3 runs 12 residues. Germline CDR1 MGHDK, CDR2 SYGVNS. The CDR3 DNA reads TGTGCCAGCAAGGGCGTGGGGACTGAAGCTTTCTTT. Translated: CASKGVGTEAFF.

The CDR3 here is CVSRQSGGYEQYF. The CDR3 DNA reads as TGTGTCAGTCGTCAGAGTGGGGGCTACGAGCAGTACTTC. J is TRBJ2-7 and V is TRBV6-2 or TRBV6-3; D may be TRBD1 or TRBD2 (5 bases each). The CDR3 runs to 13 residues. Germline V gives CDR1 MNHEY, CDR2 SVGEGT.

This rearrangement joins TRBV11-3 to TRBJ2-1; D is perhaps TRBD1 (5 bases). Germline values: CDR1 SGHNT, CDR2 YENEEA. The CDR3 is 17 amino acids. Deletions cut 4 bases from V and 0 bases from J, with 16 bases between. The CDR3 region is CASSSGNRFGSYNEQFF. CDR3 sequence (DNA): TGTGCCAGCAGCTCAGGGAACAGGTTCGGCTCCTACAATGAGCAGTTCTTC.

This clonotype has just a few counts. V is TRBV4-3 and J is TRBJ1-1; TRBD1 aligns across 9 bases. The germline CDR1 and CDR2 sequences are LGHNA and YSLEER. The CDR3 sequence is 16 residues long. V lost 3 bases and J lost 3; bases outside the gene matches: 8. The CDR3 region is CASSHIQGAGDTEAFF. CDR3 sequence (DNA): TGCGCCAGCAGCCATATACAGGGGGCAGGTGACACTGAAGCTTTCTTT.

This clonotype was seen a handful of times. V usage is TRBV27 and J usage is TRBJ1-6, with D hard to call. Germline loops: CDR1 MNHEY, CDR2 SMNVEV (reference sequence). Trimming stripped 6 bases from V and 8 bases from J, with 17 bases between. There are 15 residues in the CDR3. CDR3 region: CASSRPRIRDSPLHF. The CDR3, as DNA: TGTGCCAGCAGCCGGCCCCGTATAAGGGATTCACCCCTCCACTTT.

By share, this clonotype counts as medium-sized. This rearrangement joins TRBV7-2 to TRBJ2-5, with D possibly being TRBD1 or TRBD2 (6 bases each). The CDR3 totals 12 residues. In germline, CDR1 is SGHTA, CDR2 FQGNSA. The V and J ends lost 6 bases and 5 bases respectively, with 10 bases between them. In DNA form, the CDR3 reads TGTGCCAGCAGTCGGAGGGGGGAGACCCAGTACTTC. Residues: CASSRRGETQYF.

The chain uses TRBV3-1 and TRBJ1-6; D is undetermined. The CDR3 has 13 amino acids. The germline V gene encodes CDR1 LGHDT and CDR2 YNNKEL (reference sequence). The V end lost 1 base, the J end lost 7 bases, and 5 bases lay between the germline ends. The DNA for the CDR3 is TGTGCCAGCAGCCAAGTTCTGAATTCACCCCTCCACTTT. Protein product: CASSQVLNSPLHF.

This chain uses TRBV28 with TRBJ2-3, with 12 bases lining up with TRBD2. The CDR3 is 15 residues long. The trim removed 6 bases at V and 4 bases at J, leaving 5 bases unmatched. CDR1 and CDR2 (germline): MDHEN, SYDVKM. The CDR3 region has the DNA TGTGCCAGCAGGGTGACTAGCGGGAGTCCAGATACGCAGTATTTT. It yields the protein CASRVTSGSPDTQYF.

This clonotype was observed once. J is TRBJ2-3 and V is TRBV2, with TRBD2 identical over 8 bases. Germline V lookup: CDR1 SNHLY, CDR2 FYNNEI. The CDR3 runs 13 residues. V shed 8 bases and J 8 bases; nucleotides not matched to a gene: 9. The CDR3 spells CASRGGRRGTQYF. In DNA form, the CDR3 reads TGTGCCAGCCGGGGCGGGAGGAGGGGTACGCAGTATTTT.

The chain combines TRBV2 with TRBJ1-2, with 7 bases fitting TRBD1. Germline trimming cut 2 bases from V and 4 bases from J; bases unmatched to any gene: 4. The CDR3 has 14 residues. The V gene's germline CDR1 is SNHLY and CDR2 FYNNEI. The CDR3 region is CASSEQGVIYGYTF. The DNA of the CDR3 is TGTGCCAGCAGTGAACAGGGGGTAATCTATGGCTACACCTTC.

This clonotype was detected a few times. The genes are TRBV21-1 and TRBJ2-2; TRBD2 is the table's D call, not checked against the DNA. TRBV21-1 is assigned pseudogene status. CDR3 length: 13 amino acids. The CDR3 protein is CASSTASSGELFF. The CDR3 DNA is TGTGCCAGCAGCACGGCTAGCAGTGGGGAGCTGTTTTTT.